A selection of T cell receptor beta chains follows, all from one sample in a study of cytomegalovirus exposure and HLA in healthy donors. Generated by immunoSEQ multiplex PCR, the TCRdb table keeps only in-frame clones and is missing some. The repertoire has some 190,000 clones, about three quarters of them found once; the top ten carry around 1.5%. Sequenced material: PBMCs. The receptors derive from a man in his late teens or twenties in good health and CMV-seronegative. Both conserved end residues are part of each CDR3. A D gene is named only where the DNA matches it firmly. The size field is filled for only some rows; it gives once, few, many or a size class.

D	V	J	size	DNA	CDR3
TRBD2	TRBV15	TRBJ2-7	.	TGTGCCACCAGCAGGGGACTAGGCCCCTACGAGCAGTACTTC	CATSRGLGPYEQYF
.	TRBV4-1	TRBJ2-3	once	TGCGCCAGCAGCGGACGGACTGTCACAGATACGCAGTATTTT	CASSGRTVTDTQYF
.	TRBV4-2	TRBJ2-7	.	TGTGCCAGCAGCAAACCGGGACTTGCATACGAGCAGTACTTC	CASSKPGLAYEQYF
.	TRBV18	TRBJ1-1	.	TGTGCCAGCTCACGGACCCCCCGCGGCGGGGGGAACACTGAAGCTTTCTTT	CASSRTPRGGGNTEAFF
.	TRBV14	TRBJ2-2	.	TGTGCCAGCAGCCAAGATTTCCAAACCGGGGAGCTGTTTTTT	CASSQDFQTGELFF
TRBD1	TRBV6-6	TRBJ1-6	.	TGTGCCAGCAGTTTAAGGGGGCTGGATTCACCCCTCCACTTT	CASSLRGLDSPLHF
.	TRBV18	TRBJ2-5	.	TGTGCCAGCTCACCGAACTCCTCGTACCAAGAGACCCAGTACTTC	CASSPNSSYQETQYF
TRBD2	TRBV6-1	TRBJ2-3	.	TGTGCCAGCAGGGAGACTAGCGGGGGGAAAGATACGCAGTATTTT	CASRETSGGKDTQYF
TRBD1	TRBV28	TRBJ2-2	.	TGTGCCAGCAGTTTACCGACAGGGTCTAAGACCGGGGAGCTGTTTTTT	CASSLPTGSKTGELFF
TRBD1	TRBV9	TRBJ2-3	.	TGTGCCAGCAGCCTTCAGGGGGCCGGCACAGATACGCAGTATTTT	CASSLQGAGTDTQYF
.	TRBV18	TRBJ1-1	once	TGTGCCAGCTCACCCCTGGCAGAGAACACTGAAGCTTTCTTT	CASSPLAENTEAFF